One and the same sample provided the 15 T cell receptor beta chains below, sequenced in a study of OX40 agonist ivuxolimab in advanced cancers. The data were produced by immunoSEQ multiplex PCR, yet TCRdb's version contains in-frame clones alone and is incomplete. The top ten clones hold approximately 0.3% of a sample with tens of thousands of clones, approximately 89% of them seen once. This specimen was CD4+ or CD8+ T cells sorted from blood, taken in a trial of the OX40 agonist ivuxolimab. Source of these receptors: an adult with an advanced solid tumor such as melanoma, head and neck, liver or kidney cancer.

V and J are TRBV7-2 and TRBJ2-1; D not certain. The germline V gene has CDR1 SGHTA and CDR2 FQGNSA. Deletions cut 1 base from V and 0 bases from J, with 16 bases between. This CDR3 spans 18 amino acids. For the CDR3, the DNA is TGTGCCAGCAGCTTAGTCGTCCCGTTTAGGTACTCCTACAATGAGCAGTTCTTC. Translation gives CASSLVVPFRYSYNEQFF.

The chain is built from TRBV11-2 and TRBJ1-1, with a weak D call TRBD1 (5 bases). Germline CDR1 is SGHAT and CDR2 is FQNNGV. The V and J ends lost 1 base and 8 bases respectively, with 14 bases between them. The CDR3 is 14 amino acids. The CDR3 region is CASSLGSGAGEAFF. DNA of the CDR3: TGTGCCAGCAGCTTAGGATCCGGGGCTGGGGAAGCTTTCTTT.

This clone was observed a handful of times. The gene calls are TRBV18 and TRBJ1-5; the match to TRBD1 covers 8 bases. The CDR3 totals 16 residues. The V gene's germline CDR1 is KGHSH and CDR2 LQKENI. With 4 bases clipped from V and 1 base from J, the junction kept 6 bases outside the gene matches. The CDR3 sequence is CASSLEQGESNQPQHF. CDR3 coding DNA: TGTGCCAGCTCACTAGAACAGGGGGAGAGCAATCAGCCCCAGCATTTT.

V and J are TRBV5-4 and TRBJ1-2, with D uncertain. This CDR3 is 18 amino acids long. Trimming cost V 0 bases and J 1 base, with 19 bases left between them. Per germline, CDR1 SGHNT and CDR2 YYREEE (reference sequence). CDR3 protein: CASSLVTLQQVHNYGYTF. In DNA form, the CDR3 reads TGTGCCAGCAGCTTGGTAACTCTGCAGCAAGTTCATAACTATGGCTACACCTTC.

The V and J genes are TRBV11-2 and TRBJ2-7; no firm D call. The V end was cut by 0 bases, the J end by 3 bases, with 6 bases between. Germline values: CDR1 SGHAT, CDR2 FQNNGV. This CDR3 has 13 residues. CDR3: CASSLEFSYEQYF. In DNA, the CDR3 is TGTGCCAGCAGCTTAGAATTCAGCTACGAGCAGTACTTC.

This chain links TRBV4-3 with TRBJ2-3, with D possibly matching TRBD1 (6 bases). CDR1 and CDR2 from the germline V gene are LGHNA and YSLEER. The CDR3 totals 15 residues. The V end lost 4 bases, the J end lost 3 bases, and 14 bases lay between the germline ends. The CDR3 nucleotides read TGCGCCAGCAGCCCGCCGGGACAAGGGACAGATACGCAGTATTTT. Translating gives CASSPPGQGTDTQYF.

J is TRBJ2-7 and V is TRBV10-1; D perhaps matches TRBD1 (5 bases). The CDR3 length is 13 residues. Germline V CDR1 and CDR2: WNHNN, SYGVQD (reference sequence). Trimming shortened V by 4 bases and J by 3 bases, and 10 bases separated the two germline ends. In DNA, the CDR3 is TGCGCCAGCAGTGTACAGGATCACTACGAGCAGTACTTC. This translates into CASSVQDHYEQYF.

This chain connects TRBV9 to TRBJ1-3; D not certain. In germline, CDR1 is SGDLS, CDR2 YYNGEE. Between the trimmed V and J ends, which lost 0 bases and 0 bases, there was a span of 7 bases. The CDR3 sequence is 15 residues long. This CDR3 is CASSVGADSGNTIYF. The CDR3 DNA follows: TGTGCCAGCAGCGTAGGGGCAGACTCTGGAAACACCATATATTTT. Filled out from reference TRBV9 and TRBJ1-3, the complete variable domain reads DSGVTQTPKHLITATGQRVTLRCSPRSGDLSVYWYQQSLDQGLQFLIQYYNGEERAKGNILERFSAQQFPDLHSELNLSSLELGDSALYFCASSVGADSGNTIYFGEGSWLTVV.

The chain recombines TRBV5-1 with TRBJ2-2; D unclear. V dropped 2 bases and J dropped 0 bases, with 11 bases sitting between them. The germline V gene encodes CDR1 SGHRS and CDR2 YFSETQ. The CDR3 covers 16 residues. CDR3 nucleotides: TGCGCCAGCAGCTTTCGCAGTCTGTCGAACACCGGGGAGCTGTTTTTT. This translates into CASSFRSLSNTGELFF. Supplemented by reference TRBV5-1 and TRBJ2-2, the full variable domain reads KAGVTQTPRYLIKTRGQQVTLSCSPISGHRSVSWYQQTPGQGLQFLFEYFSETQRNKGNFPGRFSGRQFSNSRSEMNVSTLELGDSALYLCASSFRSLSNTGELFFGEGSRLTVL.

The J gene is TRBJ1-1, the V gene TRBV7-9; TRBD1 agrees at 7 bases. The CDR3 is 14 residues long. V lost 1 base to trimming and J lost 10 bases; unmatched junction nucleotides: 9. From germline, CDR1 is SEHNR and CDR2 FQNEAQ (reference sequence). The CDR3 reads CASSLGSTGARAFF. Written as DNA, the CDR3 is TGTGCCAGCAGCTTAGGAAGTACAGGGGCGAGAGCTTTCTTT. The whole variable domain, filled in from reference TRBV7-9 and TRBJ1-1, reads DTGVSQNPRHKITKRGQNVTFRCDPISEHNRLYWYRQTLGQGPEFLTYFQNEAQLEKSRLLSDRFSAERPKGSFSTLEIQRTEQGDSAMYLCASSLGSTGARAFFGQGTRLTVV.

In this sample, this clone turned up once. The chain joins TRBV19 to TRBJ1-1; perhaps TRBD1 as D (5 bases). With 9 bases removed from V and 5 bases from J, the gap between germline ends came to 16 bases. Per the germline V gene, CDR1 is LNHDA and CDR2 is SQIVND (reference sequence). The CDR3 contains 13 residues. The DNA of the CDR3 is TGTGCCAGCACAGGCGGCCGGGATACTGAAGCTTTCTTT. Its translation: CASTGGRDTEAFF.

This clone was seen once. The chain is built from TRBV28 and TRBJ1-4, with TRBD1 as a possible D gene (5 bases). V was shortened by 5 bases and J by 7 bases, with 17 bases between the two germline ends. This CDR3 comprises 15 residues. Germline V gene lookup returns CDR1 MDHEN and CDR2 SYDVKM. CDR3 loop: CASSTPSGSGEKLFF. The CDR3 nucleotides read TGTGCCAGCAGTACCCCCTCAGGGTCCGGTGAAAAACTGTTTTTT.

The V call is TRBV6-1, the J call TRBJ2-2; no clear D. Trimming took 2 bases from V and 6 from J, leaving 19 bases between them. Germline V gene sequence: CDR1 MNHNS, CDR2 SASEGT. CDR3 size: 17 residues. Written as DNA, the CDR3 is TGTGCCAGCAGTGAATACCCCGACAAGAGATACGCCGGGGAGCTGTTTTTT. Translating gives CASSEYPDKRYAGELFF.

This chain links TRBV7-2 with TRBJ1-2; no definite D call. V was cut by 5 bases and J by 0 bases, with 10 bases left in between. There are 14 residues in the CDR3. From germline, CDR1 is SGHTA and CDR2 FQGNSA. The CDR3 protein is CASSQTSANYGYTF. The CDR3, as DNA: TGTGCCAGCAGCCAAACATCAGCTAACTATGGCTACACCTTC.

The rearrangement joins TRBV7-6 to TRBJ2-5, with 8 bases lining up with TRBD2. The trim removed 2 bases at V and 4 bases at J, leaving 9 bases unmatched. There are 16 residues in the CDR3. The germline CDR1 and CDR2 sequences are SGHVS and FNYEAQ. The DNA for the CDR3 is TGTGCCAGCAGCTTACTTGCGGGGGGCTTGGGAGAGACCCAGTACTTC. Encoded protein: CASSLLAGGLGETQYF.